This passage covers 2 T cell receptor beta chains from one sample sequenced in a study of T cells after posttransplantation cyclophosphamide. Produced via immunoSEQ multiplex PCR; TCRdb's table is partial and in-frame only. This sample has some 11,000 clones, each found more than once. Busulfan-fludarabine conditioning, marrow transplant, and cyclophosphamide on days +3 and +4 were administered. The source was PBMCs, collected after allogeneic stem cell transplant with posttransplant cyclophosphamide. The receptors stem from a female patient in her thirties or forties who received an allogeneic stem cell transplant from a related donor, was CMV-positive, and had no GVHD. T cells may partly derive from the graft donor.

This clone was counted ten times or more. V usage is TRBV6-5 and J usage is TRBJ1-6, with D maybe TRBD1 (5 bases). V lost 6 bases and J 5 bases, leaving 14 bases between the germline ends. CDR3 length equals 15 residues. Germline V gives CDR1 MNHEY, CDR2 SVGAGI. Here the CDR3 reads CASSRQGSHNSPLHF. The CDR3 coding sequence is TGTGCCAGCAGCCGGCAGGGTTCCCATAATTCACCCCTCCACTTT.

This clone was seen at least ten times. The chain combines TRBV10-1 with TRBJ2-7, with 7 bases fitting TRBD2. V lost 3 bases, J lost 4 bases, and 12 bases stayed unmatched. The V gene's germline CDR1 is WNHNN and CDR2 SYGVQD (reference sequence). The CDR3 has 16 residues. The DNA for the CDR3 is TGCGCCAGCAGTGATAGTCTTCGGGGGGATTGGTACGAGCAGTACTTC. This codes for CASSDSLRGDWYEQYF.